This T cell receptor beta chain is drawn from a study of T cell clusters in autoimmune cytopenias. TRB was amplified by touch-down multiplex PCR, primer pools A and B combined. TCRdb reprocessed the multiplex PCR reads, keeping one entry per CDR3 protein, no DNA. This table lists over a thousand distinct CDR3 sequences. Germline assignment: CDR1 SGDLS and CDR2 YYNGEE. This CDR3 is built from 14 residues. Each sample's input was roughly 230 ng genomic DNA, some 40,000 genome equivalents. Controls with untreated chronic lymphocytic leukemia and no autoimmune cytopenia averaged roughly 70 years, median 63 years. These data were likewise used in another study, on T cell repertoires in aging, cancer and after chemotherapy. From that study: In healthy donors, age-related TCR diversity loss mainly reflected lost richness. The repertoire data cannot show anything about immunological memory following chemotherapy.

The rearrangement uses TRBV9 and TRBJ2-3; no DNA is available, so the TRBD2 call from TCRdb remains unchecked. The sequenced sample was peripheral blood. The sequence derives from a human donor with chronic lymphocytic leukemia. The CDR3: CASSVASSADTQYF.